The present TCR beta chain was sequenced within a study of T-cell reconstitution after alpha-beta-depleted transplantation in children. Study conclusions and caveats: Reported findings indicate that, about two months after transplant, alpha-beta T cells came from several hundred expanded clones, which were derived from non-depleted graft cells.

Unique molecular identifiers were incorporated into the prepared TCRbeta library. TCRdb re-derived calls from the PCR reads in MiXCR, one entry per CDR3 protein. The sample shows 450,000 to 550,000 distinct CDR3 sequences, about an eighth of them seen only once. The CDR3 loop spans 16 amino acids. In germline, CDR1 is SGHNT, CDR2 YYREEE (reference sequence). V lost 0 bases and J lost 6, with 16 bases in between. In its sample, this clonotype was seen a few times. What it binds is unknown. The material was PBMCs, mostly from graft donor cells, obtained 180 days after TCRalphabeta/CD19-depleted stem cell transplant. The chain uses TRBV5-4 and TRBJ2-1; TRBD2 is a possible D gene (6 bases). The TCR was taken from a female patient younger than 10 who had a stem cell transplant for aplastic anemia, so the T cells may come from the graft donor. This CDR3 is CASSLGLREFRNEQFF. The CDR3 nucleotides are TGTGCCAGCAGCTTGGGTCTTCGGGAGTTCCGCAATGAGCAGTTCTTC.